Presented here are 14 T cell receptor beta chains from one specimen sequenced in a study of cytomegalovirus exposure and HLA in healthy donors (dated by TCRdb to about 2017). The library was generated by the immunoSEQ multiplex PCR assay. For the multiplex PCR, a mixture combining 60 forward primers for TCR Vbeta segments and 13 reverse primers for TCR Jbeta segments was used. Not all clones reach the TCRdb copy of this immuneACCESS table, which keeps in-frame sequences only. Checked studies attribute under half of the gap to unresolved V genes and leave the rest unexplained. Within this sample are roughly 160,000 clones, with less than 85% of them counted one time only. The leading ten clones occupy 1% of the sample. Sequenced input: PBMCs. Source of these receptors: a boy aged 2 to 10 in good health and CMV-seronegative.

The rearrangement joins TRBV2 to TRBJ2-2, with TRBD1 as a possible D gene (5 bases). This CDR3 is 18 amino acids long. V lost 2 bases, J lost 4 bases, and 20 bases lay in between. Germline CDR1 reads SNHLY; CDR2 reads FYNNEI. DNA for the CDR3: TGTGCCAGCAGTGAAAGTATAAGGGGCGCCTCTGGCACCGGGGAGCTGTTTTTT. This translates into CASSESIRGASGTGELFF.

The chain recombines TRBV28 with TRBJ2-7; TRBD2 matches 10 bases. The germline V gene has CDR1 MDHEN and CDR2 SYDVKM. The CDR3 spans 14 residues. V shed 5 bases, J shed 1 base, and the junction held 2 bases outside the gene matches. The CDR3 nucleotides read TGTGCCAGCAGTCTAGCGGGGGTGTCCTACGAGCAGTACGTC. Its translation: CASSLAGVSYEQYV.

The CDR3 nucleotides read TGTGCCAGTAGCCGGGACAGGGCTGAAGCTTTCTTT. It specifies CASSRDRAEAFF. The J gene is TRBJ1-1, the V gene TRBV13; 9 bases are a match to TRBD1. V gave up 9 bases and J gave up 6 bases; unmatched junction bases: 5. The CDR3 sequence is 12 residues long. Germline V gives CDR1 PRHDT, CDR2 FYEKMQ (reference sequence).

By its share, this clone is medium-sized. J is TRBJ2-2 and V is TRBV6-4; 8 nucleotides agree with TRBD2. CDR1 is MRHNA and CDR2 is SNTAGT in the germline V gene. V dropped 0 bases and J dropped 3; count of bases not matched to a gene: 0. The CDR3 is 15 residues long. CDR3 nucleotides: TGTGCCAGCAGTGACTCGGGACTAGACACCGGGGAGCTGTTTTTT. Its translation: CASSDSGLDTGELFF.

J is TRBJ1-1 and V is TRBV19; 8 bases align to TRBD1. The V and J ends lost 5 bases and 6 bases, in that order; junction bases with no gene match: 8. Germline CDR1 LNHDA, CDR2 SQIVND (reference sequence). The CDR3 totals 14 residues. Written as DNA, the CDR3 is TGTGCCAGTAGTCCCCGGACAGGGCTCGCTGAAGCTTTCTTT. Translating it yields CASSPRTGLAEAFF.

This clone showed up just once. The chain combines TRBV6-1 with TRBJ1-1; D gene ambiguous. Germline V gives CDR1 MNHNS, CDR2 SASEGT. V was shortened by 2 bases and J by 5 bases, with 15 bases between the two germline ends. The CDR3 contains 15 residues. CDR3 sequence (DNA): TGTGCCAGCAGTGAAACCCCGAGGGAGAGGACTGAAGCTTTCTTT. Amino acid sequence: CASSETPRERTEAFF.

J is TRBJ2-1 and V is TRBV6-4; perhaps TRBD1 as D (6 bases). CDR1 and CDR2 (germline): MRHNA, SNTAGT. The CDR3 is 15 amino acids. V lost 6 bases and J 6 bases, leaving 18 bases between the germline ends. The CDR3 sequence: CASSVDSHKINEQFF. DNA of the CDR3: TGTGCCAGCAGCGTGGACAGTCACAAAATCAATGAGCAGTTCTTC.

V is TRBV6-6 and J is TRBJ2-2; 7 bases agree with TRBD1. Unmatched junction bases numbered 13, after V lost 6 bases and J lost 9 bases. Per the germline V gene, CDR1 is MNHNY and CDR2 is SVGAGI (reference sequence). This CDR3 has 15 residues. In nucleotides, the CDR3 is TGTGCCAGCAGCCATGGACAGGCCTCAACCAGGGAGCTGTTTTTT. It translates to CASSHGQASTRELFF.

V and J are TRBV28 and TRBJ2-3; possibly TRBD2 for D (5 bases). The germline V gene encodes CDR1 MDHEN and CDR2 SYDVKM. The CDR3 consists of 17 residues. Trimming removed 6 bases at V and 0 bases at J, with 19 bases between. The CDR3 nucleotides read TGTGCCAGCAGCCCTGGTCGGAGGCTGACTAGCACAGATACGCAGTATTTT. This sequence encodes CASSPGRRLTSTDTQYF. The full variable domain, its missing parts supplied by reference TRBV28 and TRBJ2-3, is DVKVTQSSRYLVKRTGEKVFLECVQDMDHENMFWYRQDPGLGLRLIYFSYDVKMKEKGDIPEGYSVSREKKERFSLILESASTNQTSMYLCASSPGRRLTSTDTQYFGPGTRLTVL.

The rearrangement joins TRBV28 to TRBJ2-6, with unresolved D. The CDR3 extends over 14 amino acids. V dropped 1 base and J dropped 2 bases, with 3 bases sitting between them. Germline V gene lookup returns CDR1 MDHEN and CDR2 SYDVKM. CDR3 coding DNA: TGTGCCAGCAGTTTATATACTGGGGCCAACGTCCTGACTTTC. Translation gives CASSLYTGANVLTF.

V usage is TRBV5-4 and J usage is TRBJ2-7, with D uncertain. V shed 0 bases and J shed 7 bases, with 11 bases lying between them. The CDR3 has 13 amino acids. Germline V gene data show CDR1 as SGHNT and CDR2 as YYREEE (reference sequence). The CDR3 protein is CASSLDAEQEQYF. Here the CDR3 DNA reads TGTGCCAGCAGCTTGGACGCCGAGCAAGAGCAGTACTTC.

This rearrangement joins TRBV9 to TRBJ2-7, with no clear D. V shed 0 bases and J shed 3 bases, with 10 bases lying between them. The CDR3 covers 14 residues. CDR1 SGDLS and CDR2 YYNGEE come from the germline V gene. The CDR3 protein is CASSVGGRFYEQYF. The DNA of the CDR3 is TGTGCCAGCAGCGTAGGCGGCAGATTCTACGAGCAGTACTTC.

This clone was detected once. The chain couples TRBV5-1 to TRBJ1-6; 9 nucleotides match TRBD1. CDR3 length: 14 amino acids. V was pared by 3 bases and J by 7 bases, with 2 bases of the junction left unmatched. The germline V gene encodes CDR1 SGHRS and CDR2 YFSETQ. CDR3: CASSSGQGNSPLHF. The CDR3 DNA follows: TGCGCCAGCAGCTCGGGACAGGGAAATTCACCCCTCCACTTT.

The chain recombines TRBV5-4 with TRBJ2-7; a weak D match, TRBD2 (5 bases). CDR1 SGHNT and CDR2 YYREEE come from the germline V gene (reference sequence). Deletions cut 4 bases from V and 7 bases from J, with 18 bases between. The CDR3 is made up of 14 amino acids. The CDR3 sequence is CASSLDSPGGEQYV. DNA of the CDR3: TGTGCCAGCAGCCTGGACTCCCCGGGTGGGGAGCAGTACGTC.